Listed below are T cell receptor beta chains from one sample, sequenced in a study of T cells in Graves' hyperthyroidism and ophthalmopathy. TCRdb itself ran the multiplex PCR reads through MiXCR, one entry per CDR3 protein. The sample comprises roughly 550,000 distinct CDR3 sequences, roughly 15% of which are singletons, and 25% to 35% rests with the top ten. The specimen was blood. The origin of the receptors is a woman in her twenties or thirties with Graves' ophthalmopathy. CDR3s leave out the opening cysteine and the closing phenylalanine or tryptophan. Fields, in order: V gene, J gene, CDR3 protein.

v_gene: TRBV2; j_gene: TRBJ2-7; CDR3aa: ASSEHWGRTHEQY
v_gene: TRBV6-1; j_gene: TRBJ1-1; CDR3aa: ASSRPGRGDIEAF
v_gene: TRBV24-1; j_gene: TRBJ1-1; CDR3aa: ATTPRGGTEAF
v_gene: TRBV20-1; j_gene: TRBJ2-6; CDR3aa: SASPSGANVLT
v_gene: TRBV3-1; j_gene: TRBJ2-7; CDR3aa: ASSQVPGPAYEQY
v_gene: TRBV28; j_gene: TRBJ1-2; CDR3aa: ASRSPTGLFYGYT
v_gene: TRBV5-5; j_gene: TRBJ1-6; CDR3aa: ASSLRSDSPLH
v_gene: TRBV3-1; j_gene: TRBJ1-4; CDR3aa: ASSQEPGVGGKLF
v_gene: TRBV6-1; j_gene: TRBJ2-6; CDR3aa: ASSPWGGLAGANVLT
v_gene: TRBV6-5; j_gene: TRBJ2-7; CDR3aa: ASSYTGTYEQY
v_gene: TRBV29-1; j_gene: TRBJ2-1; CDR3aa: SVLDRGLVYEQF
v_gene: TRBV28; j_gene: TRBJ2-5; CDR3aa: ASSPRGGQRETQY
v_gene: TRBV6-2/TRBV6-3; j_gene: TRBJ1-4; CDR3aa: ASRTVWLNEKLF
v_gene: TRBV7-2; j_gene: TRBJ1-4; CDR3aa: ASSLAAGYEKLF
v_gene: TRBV3-1; j_gene: TRBJ2-7; CDR3aa: ASSHPGDSYEQY
v_gene: TRBV20-1; j_gene: TRBJ2-3; CDR3aa: SATGGDTDTQY
v_gene: TRBV6-1; j_gene: TRBJ2-5; CDR3aa: ASSGGRAGRETQY
v_gene: TRBV29-1; j_gene: TRBJ2-1; CDR3aa: SVSRGRGGEQF
v_gene: TRBV11-3; j_gene: TRBJ2-1; CDR3aa: ASSPSTGGYNEQF
v_gene: TRBV3-1; j_gene: TRBJ1-1; CDR3aa: ASSQEVAIEAF
v_gene: TRBV28; j_gene: TRBJ2-1; CDR3aa: ASTPLKEVNEQF
v_gene: TRBV5-1; j_gene: TRBJ2-7; CDR3aa: ASSLAGGGLYEQY
v_gene: TRBV27; j_gene: TRBJ2-2; CDR3aa: ASSPYLTGELF
v_gene: TRBV6-1; j_gene: TRBJ2-2; CDR3aa: ASSQQGASTGELF
v_gene: TRBV12-3/TRBV12-4; j_gene: TRBJ1-5; CDR3aa: ASSLWDLRGNQPQH
v_gene: TRBV6-1; j_gene: TRBJ2-7; CDR3aa: ASRSGTGFYEQY